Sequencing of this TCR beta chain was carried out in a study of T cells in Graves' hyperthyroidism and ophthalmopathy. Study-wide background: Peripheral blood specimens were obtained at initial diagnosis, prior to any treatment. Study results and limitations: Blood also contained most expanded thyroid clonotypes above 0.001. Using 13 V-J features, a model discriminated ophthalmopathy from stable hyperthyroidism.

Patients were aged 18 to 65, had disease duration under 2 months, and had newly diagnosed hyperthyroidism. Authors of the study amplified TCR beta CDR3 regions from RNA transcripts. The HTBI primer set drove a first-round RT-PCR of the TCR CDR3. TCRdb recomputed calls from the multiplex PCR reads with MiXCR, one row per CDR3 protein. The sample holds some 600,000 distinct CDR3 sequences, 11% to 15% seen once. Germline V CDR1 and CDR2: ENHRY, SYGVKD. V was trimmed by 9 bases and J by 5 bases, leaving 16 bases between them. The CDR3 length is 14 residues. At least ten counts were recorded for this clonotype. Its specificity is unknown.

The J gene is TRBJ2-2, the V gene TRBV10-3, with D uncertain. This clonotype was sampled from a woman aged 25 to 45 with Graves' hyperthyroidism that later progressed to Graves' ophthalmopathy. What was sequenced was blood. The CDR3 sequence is CAMMIGSRTGELFF. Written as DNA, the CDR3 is TGTGCCATGATGATCGGATCGAGAACCGGGGAGCTGTTTTTT.